Described below is a single T cell receptor beta chain sequence and its context. The data are from a study of tumor and adjacent non-tumor tissue in lung cancer. Study background: The cohort had about a dozen adenocarcinoma, a couple of squamous cell and 1 small cell patients. On average, productive TCRbeta reads reached about 4.2 million per sample.

The CDR3 extends over 13 amino acids. No cell sorting was done before RNA was extracted from the tissue. This non-tumor lung sample came from over 3 cm beyond the tumor edge. TCRbeta libraries were built with three rounds of nested PCR, modified from ARM-PCR. MiXCR was run by TCRdb on the multiplex PCR reads, yielding one entry per CDR3 protein. In the table there are some 51,000 distinct CDR3 sequences, more than 55% of which are singletons. The receptor's source is a woman in her 70s with non-small cell lung cancer. What was sequenced was distant non-tumor lung tissue. The V and J genes are TRBV21-1 and TRBJ2-5. TRBV21-1 is classified as a pseudogene. The CDR3 sequence is CATSKVNYETQYF. CDR3 sequence (DNA): TGTGCCACCAGCAAAGTTAATTATGAGACCCAATACTTC.